This TCR beta chain was retrieved from a study of cytomegalovirus exposure and HLA in healthy donors. General study findings and limits: A later analysis reportedly identified an Asian-associated ancestry cluster as carrying fewer N-insertions than the 666-donor mean. Previously analyzed data showed that most TCR beta V segments were productive at a frequency of about 87% or about 30%. Only CMV serostatus was available as immune exposure information. A later analysis showed that HLA-associated TCR beta chains had undergone more clonal expansion than equally common others.

The PCR employed 60 Vbeta primers together with 13 Jbeta primers. The data were produced by immunoSEQ multiplex PCR, yet TCRdb's version contains in-frame clones alone and is incomplete. Here the sample spans about 85,000 clones, 80% being singletons. About this clone itself: No antigen is known for it.

Germline assignment: CDR1 MNHNS and CDR2 SASEGT. Trimming removed 5 bases at V and 0 bases at J, with 13 bases between. This CDR3 is built from 15 residues. The rearrangement uses TRBV6-1 and TRBJ1-1; possibly TRBD1 for D (5 bases). The clonotype was recovered from a woman between 50 and 59 years old in good health and CMV-seropositive. Sample: PBMCs. The CDR3 DNA follows: TGTGCCAGCAGTTTTAACGGGGGGTTGAACACTGAAGCTTTCTTT. Protein product: CASSFNGGLNTEAFF.